This T cell receptor beta chain appears in the sequencing data of a study of blood T cell repertoires in COVID-19. This CDR3 is built from 14 residues. Germline V CDR1 and CDR2: SGDLS, YYNGEE. Trimming cost V 0 bases and J 4 bases, with 7 bases left between them. Here immunoSEQ multiplex PCR was the method, and the copy in TCRdb shows in-frame clones only, minus some. The sample yields over 80,000 clones, roughly nine tenths seen once. This sequence originates from a man in his sixties with acute or convalescent COVID-19. The chain employs TRBV9 and TRBJ1-4, with D possibly TRBD1 on 5 matching bases. The sample was peripheral blood. CDR3 region: CASSVAGNNEKLFF. The CDR3 DNA follows: TGTGCCAGCAGCGTAGCAGGGAATAATGAAAAACTGTTTTTT.